This TCR beta chain is from a study of blood T cell repertoires in COVID-19. The wider study: From T cells, B-cell-depleted T cells, or PBMCs came the material, which was cDNA or gDNA.

Assay used: immunoSEQ multiplex PCR; TCRdb lists only in-frame clones, some missing. The sample has about 140,000 clones, roughly 80% seen once. The CDR3 runs to 17 residues. Sequencing was done on a sample of peripheral blood. This chain uses TRBV7-5 with TRBJ2-4; the D call of TRBD2 is as the table states it, not checked on the DNA. TRBV7-5 counts as a pseudogene. The sequence derives from a man aged 45-60 years with acute or convalescent COVID-19. CDR3 bases: TGTGTCAGAAGCTTGGCGTGCGGCGTTCTAGCCAAAAACATTCAGTACTTC. Encoded protein: CVRSLACGVLAKNIQYF.